The source of this T cell receptor (beta chain) is a study of tumor-infiltrating lymphocytes in primary liver carcinoma. The study's findings and limits: Tumor-blood pairs (like tumor-adjacent pairs) overlapped less than tumor region pairs did. The top-250-clone fraction was significantly higher in tumors than in blood (p = 0.039).

With regard to this clonotype: No antigen is known for it.

With a constant-region primer, TCR beta cDNA was made from around 530 ng of total RNA. It was through three nested multiplex PCR rounds of slightly modified ARM-PCR that TCR beta libraries arose. Amplification in the first two PCR rounds was performed using TRBV1-TRBV30 forward primers and a C-beta reverse primer for approximately 10 cycles each. TCRdb passed the multiplex PCR reads through MiXCR, listing each CDR3 protein once. This table holds about 180,000 distinct CDR3 sequences, 50% to 75% found once. Germline DNA was also extracted, and blood RNA derived from unsorted whole blood. Those patients suffered from chronic HBV infection and were treatment-naive. The authors collected around 3.9 milliliters of peripheral blood before surgery. The length of the CDR3 is 15 residues. V lost 0 bases, J lost 3 bases, and 10 bases lay in between. Germline-derived CDR1 and CDR2 are SGHNT and YYREEE (reference sequence).

The chain is built from TRBV5-4 and TRBJ2-1; possibly TRBD1 for D (6 bases). The source is a man between 35 and 55 years old with primary liver carcinoma and hepatitis B virus infection. The sample was peripheral blood. The CDR3 DNA reads as TGTGCCAGCAGCTTGGGACAGGTTAACTACAATGAGCAGTTCTTC. This translates into CASSLGQVNYNEQFF.